This T cell receptor beta chain was recorded in a study of shared clonotypes between healthy human individuals. Generated by immunoSEQ multiplex PCR, the TCRdb table keeps only in-frame clones and is missing some. The sample has about 680,000 clones, around four fifths seen once. This clone was recorded once. Sequenced input: memory CD4+ T cells sorted from blood. Subset meaning: CD45RA-negative fraction. The receptor comes from a woman aged 25 to 39 in good health.

CDR3 residues: CASSSPKGKNEQFF. CDR3 coding DNA: TGCGCCAGCAGCTCGCCCAAAGGGAAGAATGAGCAGTTCTTC. The V call is TRBV5-1, the J call TRBJ2-1; D call uncertain. The CDR3 totals 14 residues. Germline V gene sequence: CDR1 SGHRS, CDR2 YFSETQ. Trimming removed 3 bases at V and 7 bases at J, with 14 bases between.